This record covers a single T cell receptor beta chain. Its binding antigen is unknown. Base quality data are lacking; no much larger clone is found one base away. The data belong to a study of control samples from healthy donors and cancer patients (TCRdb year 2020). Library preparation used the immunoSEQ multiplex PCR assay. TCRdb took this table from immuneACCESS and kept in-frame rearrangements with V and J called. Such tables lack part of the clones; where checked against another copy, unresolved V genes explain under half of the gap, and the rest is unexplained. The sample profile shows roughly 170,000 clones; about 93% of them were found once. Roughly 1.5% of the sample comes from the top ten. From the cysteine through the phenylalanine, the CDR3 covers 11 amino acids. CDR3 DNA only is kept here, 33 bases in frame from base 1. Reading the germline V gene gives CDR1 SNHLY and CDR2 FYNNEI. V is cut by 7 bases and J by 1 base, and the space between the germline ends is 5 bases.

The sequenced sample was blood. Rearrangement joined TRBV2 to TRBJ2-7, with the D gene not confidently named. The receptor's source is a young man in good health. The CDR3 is CASKSSYEQYF. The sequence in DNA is TGTGCCAGCAAATCTTCCTACGAGCAGTACTTC.